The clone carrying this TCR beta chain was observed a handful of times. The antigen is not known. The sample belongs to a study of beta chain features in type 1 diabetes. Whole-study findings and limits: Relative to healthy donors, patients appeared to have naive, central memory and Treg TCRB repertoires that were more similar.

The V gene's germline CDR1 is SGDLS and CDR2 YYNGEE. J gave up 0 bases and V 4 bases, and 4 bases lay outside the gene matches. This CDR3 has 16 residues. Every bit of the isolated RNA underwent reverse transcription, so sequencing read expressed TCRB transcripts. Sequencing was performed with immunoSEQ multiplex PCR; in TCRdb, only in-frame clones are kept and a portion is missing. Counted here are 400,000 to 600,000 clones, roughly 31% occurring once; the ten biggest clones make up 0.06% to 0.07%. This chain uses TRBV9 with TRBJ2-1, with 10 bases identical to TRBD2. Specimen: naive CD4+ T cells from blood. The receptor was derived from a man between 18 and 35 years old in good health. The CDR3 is CASSLPSGSSYNEQFF. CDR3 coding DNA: TGTGCCAGCAGCTTACCTAGCGGGAGCTCCTACAATGAGCAGTTCTTC.